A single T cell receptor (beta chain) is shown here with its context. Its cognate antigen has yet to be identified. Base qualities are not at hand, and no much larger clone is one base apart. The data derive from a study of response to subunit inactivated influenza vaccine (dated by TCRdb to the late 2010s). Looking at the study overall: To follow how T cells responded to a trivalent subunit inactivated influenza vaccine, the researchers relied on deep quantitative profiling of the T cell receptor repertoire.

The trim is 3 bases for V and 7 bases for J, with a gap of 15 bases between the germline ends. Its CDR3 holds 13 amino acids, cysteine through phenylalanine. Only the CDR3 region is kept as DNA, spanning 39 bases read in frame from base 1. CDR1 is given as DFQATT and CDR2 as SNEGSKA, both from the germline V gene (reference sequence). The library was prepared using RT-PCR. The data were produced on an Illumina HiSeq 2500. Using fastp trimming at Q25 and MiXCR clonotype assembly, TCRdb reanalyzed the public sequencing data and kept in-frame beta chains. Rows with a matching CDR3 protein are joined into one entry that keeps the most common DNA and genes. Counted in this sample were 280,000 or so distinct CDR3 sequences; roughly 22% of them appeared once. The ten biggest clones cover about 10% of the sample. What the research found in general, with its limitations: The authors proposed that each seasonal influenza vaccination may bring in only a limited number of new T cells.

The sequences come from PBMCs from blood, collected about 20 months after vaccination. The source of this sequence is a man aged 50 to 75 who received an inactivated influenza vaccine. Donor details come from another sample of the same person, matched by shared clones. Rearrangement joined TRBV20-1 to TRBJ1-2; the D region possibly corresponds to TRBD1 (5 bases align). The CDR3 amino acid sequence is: CSASPRESFGYTF. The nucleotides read TGCAGTGCTAGTCCCAGGGAGTCCTTTGGCTACACCTTC.